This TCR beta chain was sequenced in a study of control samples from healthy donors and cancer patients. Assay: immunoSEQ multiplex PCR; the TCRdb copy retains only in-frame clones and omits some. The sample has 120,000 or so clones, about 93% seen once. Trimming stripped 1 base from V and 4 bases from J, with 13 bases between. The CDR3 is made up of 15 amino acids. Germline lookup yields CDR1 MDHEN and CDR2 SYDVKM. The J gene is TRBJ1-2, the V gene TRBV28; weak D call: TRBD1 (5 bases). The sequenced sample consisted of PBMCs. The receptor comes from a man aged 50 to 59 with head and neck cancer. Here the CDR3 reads CASSLSLWGGYGYTF. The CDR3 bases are TGTGCCAGCAGTTTATCCCTTTGGGGGGGCTATGGCTACACCTTC.